Listed here are 21 T cell receptor beta chains from one sample, sequenced in a study of spatial heterogeneity in lung cancer. Time point denoted: sample taken at primary tumor resection. Unsorted whole RNA of tumor, nontumor lung or frozen PBMC was sequenced. From the 5' RACE reads, TCRdb called clonotypes with MiXCR, one entry per CDR3 protein. Seen here are roughly 48,000 distinct CDR3 sequences, 12% observed once, and the top ten hold approximately 40%. The input for sequencing was PBMCs, taken at surgery. Receptors were obtained from a female donor with early-stage non-small cell lung cancer.

This clonotype has just a few counts. The CDR3 nucleotides are TGTGCCAGCAGCTTCGGACAGGTTGGCTACGAGCAGTACTTC. Translating it yields CASSFGQVGYEQYF. The gene calls are TRBV5-4 and TRBJ2-7; TRBD1 agrees at 7 bases. Germline CDR1 reads SGHNT; CDR2 reads YYREEE (reference sequence). This CDR3 region has 14 residues. The J segment lost 3 bases and the V segment lost 2 bases, leaving 5 bases of the junction unmatched. The full variable domain, its missing parts supplied by reference TRBV5-4 and TRBJ2-7, is ETGVTQSPTHLIKTRGQQVTLRCSSQSGHNTVSWYQQALGQGPQFIFQYYREEENGRGNFPPRFSGLQFPNYSSELNVNALELDDSALYLCASSFGQVGYEQYFGPGTRLTVT.

This clonotype was seen more than once but under ten times. The chain joins TRBV6-5 to TRBJ2-7, with 10 positions matching TRBD1. The CDR3 sequence is 16 residues long. V lost 6 bases to trimming and J lost 4 bases; unmatched junction nucleotides: 12. Per the germline V gene, CDR1 is MNHEY and CDR2 is SVGAGI. The CDR3 DNA follows: TGTGCCAGCAGATCCCCCCGGGACAGGGGCCTATACGAGCAGTACTTC. It is translated as CASRSPRDRGLYEQYF.

In its sample, this clonotype was seen many times. The J gene is TRBJ2-7, the V gene TRBV12-3 or TRBV12-4; D not certain. V shed 3 bases and J shed 3 bases, with 6 bases lying between them. The CDR3 loop spans 12 amino acids. The CDR3 here is CASSLTLYEQYF. CDR3 DNA sequence: TGTGCCAGCAGTTTGACACTCTACGAGCAGTACTTC.

The table lists this clonotype with a few counts. The chain carries TRBV11-1 and TRBJ2-2; a weak D match, TRBD1 (5 bases). Germline V gene sequence: CDR1 SGHAT, CDR2 FQDESV (reference sequence). This CDR3 spans 13 amino acids. The V end was cut by 5 bases, the J end by 5 bases, with 9 bases between. Here the CDR3 reads CASSETGTGELFF. The CDR3 DNA is TGTGCCAGCAGCGAAACAGGAACCGGGGAGCTGTTTTTT.

CDR3 bases: TGTGCCAGCTCACCACGTGCTGCAGCTCAAGAGACCCAGTACTTC. This gives the protein CASSPRAAAQETQYF. This sequence joins TRBV18 and TRBJ2-5; the D is unclear. CDR3 size: 15 residues. V dropped 1 base and J dropped 2 bases, with 11 bases sitting between them. Germline lookup yields CDR1 KGHSH and CDR2 LQKENI.

The chain combines TRBV2 with TRBJ1-4; weak D call: TRBD1 (6 bases). The germline V gene encodes CDR1 SNHLY and CDR2 FYNNEI. The V end was cut by 8 bases, the J end by 8 bases, with 15 bases between. The CDR3 covers 13 residues. CDR3 sequence reads: CASRTELLEKLFF. Written as DNA, the CDR3 is TGTGCCAGCCGGACAGAATTGTTAGAAAAACTGTTTTTT.

The genes are TRBV5-5 and TRBJ1-1; unclear D gene. The CDR3 is 15 residues long. Germline V gives CDR1 SGHKS, CDR2 YYEKEE (reference sequence). The V end was cut by 0 bases, the J end by 0 bases, with 9 bases between. The CDR3 bases are TGTGCCAGCAGCTTGGAAGGCAGGTTGAACACTGAAGCTTTCTTT. Its translation is CASSLEGRLNTEAFF.

This clonotype came up many times. The genes are TRBV7-2 and TRBJ2-7; tentative D call: TRBD1 (7 bases). The CDR3 is 15 residues long. Germline loops: CDR1 SGHTA, CDR2 FQGNSA. Trimming stripped 5 bases from V and 1 base from J, with 15 bases between. This CDR3 reads CASSTRGTVSYEQYF. The DNA of the CDR3 is TGTGCCAGCAGCACACGGGGGACAGTTTCCTACGAGCAGTACTTC.

This clonotype was found many times. The gene calls are TRBV29-1 and TRBJ2-2; 12 bases agree with TRBD2. The trim removed 2 bases at V and 6 bases at J, leaving 7 bases unmatched. The length of the CDR3 is 16 residues. Germline CDR1 SQVTM, CDR2 ANQGSEA. In nucleotides, the CDR3 is TGCAGCGTTGAATGGCTAGCGGGGGGGCAGCCCGGGGAGCTGTTTTTT. This gives the protein CSVEWLAGGQPGELFF.

The J gene is TRBJ2-7, the V gene TRBV7-3; the match to TRBD1 covers 7 bases. This CDR3 has 13 residues. With V trimmed by 5 bases and J by 7 bases, 8 bases remained unmatched. Germline CDR1 SGHTA, CDR2 FQGTGA. In DNA form, the CDR3 reads TGTGCCAGCAGCCCACAGGGGTTGGGGGAGCAGTACTTC. It yields the protein CASSPQGLGEQYF.

This clonotype has a count of ten or more. This chain joins TRBV28 and TRBJ1-2, with D unclear. V was clipped by 4 bases and J by 8 bases, with 5 bases between them. Germline loops: CDR1 MDHEN, CDR2 SYDVKM. The CDR3 runs 10 residues. The CDR3 nucleotides are TGTGCCAGCAGTTCGGGAGGCTACACCTTC. Translated, it gives CASSSGGYTF.

In this sample, this clonotype turned up many times. This sequence joins TRBV27 and TRBJ1-1; D unclear. Trimming removed 0 bases at V and 3 bases at J, with 5 bases between. This CDR3 comprises 13 residues. Germline V gives CDR1 MNHEY, CDR2 SMNVEV (reference sequence). CDR3 loop: CASSLSTDTEAFF. The CDR3 region has the DNA TGTGCCAGCAGTTTATCCACAGACACTGAAGCTTTCTTT.

In its sample, this clonotype was seen a few times. The chain has TRBV5-4 and TRBJ2-7, with D possibly being TRBD2 (6 bases). This CDR3 spans 15 amino acids. Germline CDR1 is SGHNT and CDR2 is YYREEE (reference sequence). Trimming took 4 bases from V and 3 from J, leaving 17 bases between them. The CDR3 DNA reads as TGTGCCAGCAGCATGACCGGGACTGATAACTACGAGCAGTACTTC. It specifies CASSMTGTDNYEQYF.

This clonotype was seen only a few times. The rearrangement joins TRBV28 to TRBJ2-7; the D gene is possibly TRBD2 (5 bases). Germline V gene lookup returns CDR1 MDHEN and CDR2 SYDVKM. Trimming pared 4 bases from V and 0 bases from J, leaving 10 bases between. The CDR3 loop spans 14 amino acids. The CDR3 DNA is TGTGCCAGCAGTTCTCCACTAGACTCCTACGAGCAGTACTTC. Translation: CASSSPLDSYEQYF.

V is TRBV6-5 and J is TRBJ1-2; possible D gene TRBD1, 6 bases. CDR1 is MNHEY, CDR2 SVGAGI, per germline. CDR3 length: 18 residues. Trimming shortened V by 2 bases and J by 2 bases, and 21 bases separated the two germline ends. CDR3 nucleotide sequence: TGTGCCAGCAGTTACCATCCCGGGACAAGCACTAGGAACTATGGCTACACCTTC. It yields the protein CASSYHPGTSTRNYGYTF.

J is TRBJ2-1 and V is TRBV19; D not certain. CDR1 and CDR2 from the germline V gene are LNHDA and SQIVND (reference sequence). The CDR3 runs 16 residues. V lost 5 bases and J 0 bases, leaving 14 bases between the germline ends. The CDR3 nucleotides are TGTGCCAGTAGTCTCAGATCCGCTAGCTCCTACAATGAGCAGTTCTTC. Translation gives CASSLRSASSYNEQFF.

This chain joins TRBV4-2 and TRBJ2-1, with 8 positions matching TRBD2. With V trimmed by 3 bases and J by 5 bases, 3 bases remained unmatched. The CDR3 has 14 residues. Per germline, CDR1 LGHNA and CDR2 YNFKEQ. The CDR3 DNA reads as TGTGCCAGCAGCCAGGAACTAGCGGACAATGAGCAGTTCTTC. It codes for CASSQELADNEQFF.

This clonotype was seen more than once but under ten times. CDR3 coding DNA: TGTGCCAGCAGCCAAGATCCCGCTCCCACCTACAATGAGCAGTTCTTC. This gives the protein CASSQDPAPTYNEQFF. The gene calls are TRBV3-1 and TRBJ2-1; no clear D gene. Trimming shortened V by 0 bases and J by 2 bases, and 11 bases separated the two germline ends. In germline, CDR1 is LGHDT, CDR2 YNNKEL (reference sequence). The CDR3 consists of 16 residues.

The chain uses TRBV20-1 and TRBJ1-1; D may be TRBD1 (5 bases). Germline V gives CDR1 DFQATT, CDR2 SNEGSKA (reference sequence). The CDR3 has 15 residues. Trimming removed 0 bases from V and 2 bases from J, with 13 bases in between. The CDR3 nucleotides are TGCAGTGCTAGAGATCCCACGAGGGGTAACACTGAAGCTTTCTTT. It yields the protein CSARDPTRGNTEAFF.

This clonotype was observed a handful of times. This chain connects TRBV12-3 or TRBV12-4 to TRBJ2-1; a weak D match, TRBD2 (8 bases). V was clipped by 3 bases and J by 9 bases, with 24 bases between them. This CDR3 is 17 amino acids long. CDR3 loop: CASSFPQGVPGGAEQFF. The CDR3 bases are TGTGCCAGCAGTTTTCCTCAGGGGGTCCCGGGGGGGGCTGAGCAGTTCTTC.

This clonotype was counted a few times. The rearrangement links TRBV5-1 to TRBJ1-1; 7 nucleotides match TRBD1. The ends lost 0 bases at V and 1 base at J; junction bases unmatched: 3. The germline gives CDR1 SGHRS, CDR2 YFSETQ. The CDR3 extends over 15 amino acids. The CDR3 nucleotides read TGCGCCAGCAGCTTGGAGGCAGGGGGGAACACTGAAGCTTTCTTT. This sequence encodes CASSLEAGGNTEAFF.